The sequence of this T cell receptor beta chain was determined in a study of immune heterogeneity within non-small cell lung tumors. Study findings and constraints: Identical dominant CDR3 beta clonotypes were found repeatedly across the tumor sites of a single patient, and these appeared alongside high-frequency clones that were unique to particular tumor locations.

Remarks on this clonotype: What it binds is not known.

Multiplex PCR amplified the TCR beta CDR3 region. Its first round ran for approximately 10 cycles with 32 V and 13 J primers. TCRdb re-called the multiplex PCR reads through MiXCR, storing one row per CDR3 protein. Of roughly 3,200 distinct CDR3 sequences in the sample, roughly 15% were seen once. The starting template was genomic DNA from bulk tumor, roughly 650 ng per sample. Several biopsies per primary tumor were taken during surgery, spaced as far apart as possible. With untreated, newly diagnosed non-small cell lung cancer, the patients went on to undergo curative surgery. This CDR3 has 13 amino acids. V was pared by 4 bases and J by 8 bases, with 6 bases of the junction left unmatched. The germline V gene encodes CDR1 KGHSH and CDR2 LQKENI.

This TCR was recovered from a man in his fifties with non-small cell lung cancer. This rearrangement joins TRBV18 to TRBJ1-2, with 8 bases fitting TRBD1. The sample comprised lung tumor tissue. CDR3 amino acids: CASSLTGADGYTF. Here the CDR3 DNA reads TGTGCCAGCTCACTGACAGGGGCAGACGGCTACACCTTC.